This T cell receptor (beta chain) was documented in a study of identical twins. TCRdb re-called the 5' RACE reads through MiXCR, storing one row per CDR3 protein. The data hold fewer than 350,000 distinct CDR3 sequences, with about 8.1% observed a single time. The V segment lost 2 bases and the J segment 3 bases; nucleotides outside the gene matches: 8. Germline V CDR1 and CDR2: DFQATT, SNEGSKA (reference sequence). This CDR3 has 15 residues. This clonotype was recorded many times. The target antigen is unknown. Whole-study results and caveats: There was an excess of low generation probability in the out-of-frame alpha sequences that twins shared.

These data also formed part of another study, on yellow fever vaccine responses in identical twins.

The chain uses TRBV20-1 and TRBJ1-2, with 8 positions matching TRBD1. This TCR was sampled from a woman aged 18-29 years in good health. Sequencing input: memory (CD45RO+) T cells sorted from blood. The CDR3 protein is CSARILDRVDYGYTF. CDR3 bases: TGCAGTGCTAGAATCTTGGACAGGGTTGACTATGGCTACACCTTC.